This TCR beta chain appears in the sequencing data of a study of T-cell reconstitution after alpha-beta-depleted transplantation in children. This clonotype was recorded many times. Its matching antigen is unknown. This CDR3 spans 14 amino acids. Trimming took 2 bases from V and 1 from J; bases not matched to a gene: 0. Germline-derived CDR1 and CDR2 are MNHEY and SVGAGI. TCRbeta library construction was performed incorporating unique molecular identifiers. One entry per CDR3 protein, called by TCRdb with MiXCR from the PCR reads. The table has 98,000 or so distinct CDR3 sequences, approximately 6.6% seen once. Findings of the study overall: After one year, T-cell counts and TCRbeta diversity mostly came from new T cells. Expanded clones from the graft, numbering several hundred, reportedly supplied alpha-beta T cells about two months after transplant. Diversity of TCRbeta at day 60 was high in some patients, arising from surviving recipient T cells and thymic progenitors.

This TCR came from a male patient between 2 and 9 years old who had a stem cell transplant for acute lymphoblastic leukemia, so the T cells may come from the graft donor. Sequences were derived from PBMCs, mostly from graft donor cells, sampled 360 days after TCRalphabeta/CD19-depleted stem cell transplant. The chain combines TRBV6-5 with TRBJ2-3, with TRBD2 matching over 7 bases. Written as DNA, the CDR3 is TGTGCCAGCAGTTACGGGGGGGGCACAGATACGCAGTATTTT. Protein: CASSYGGGTDTQYF.